This T cell receptor beta chain was identified during a study of T-cell reconstitution after alpha-beta-depleted transplantation in children. This clonotype was picked up a small number of times. The CDR3 runs 15 residues. Deletions cut 3 bases from V and 4 bases from J, with 13 bases between. Germline-derived CDR1 and CDR2 are SGHTA and FQGNSA. As it was prepared, the TCRbeta library received unique molecular identifiers. Each CDR3 protein is one row after TCRdb ran MiXCR on the PCR reads. The sample includes 500,000 to 600,000 distinct CDR3 sequences, about 30% of them seen just once. The sequence was collected from a human donor who donated a stem cell graft to a child with aplastic anemia. The sequences come from PBMCs from the stem cell graft donor, collected from the stem cell graft. The rearrangement links TRBV7-2 to TRBJ1-5, with D possibly matching TRBD1 (6 bases). The CDR3 DNA reads TGTGCCAGCAGCTTGGGACAAGCCCCTAATCAGCCCCAGCATTTT. This gives the protein CASSLGQAPNQPQHF.